These 11 T cell receptor beta chains were all obtained from the same sample, sequenced in a study of metastatic and nonmetastatic thyroid tumors. Until they underwent thyroid surgery, no patient had received any treatment. TCRdb called clones again from the PCR reads with MiXCR. The sample yields about 47,000 clones, around 25% seen once. Source material: blood. These receptors were taken from a male donor with papillary thyroid cancer or a benign thyroid nodule (not recorded which). Some clones in this sample may be carry-over from other donors' samples.

The chain recombines TRBV11-2 with TRBJ2-2; D unresolved. The germline gives CDR1 SGHAT, CDR2 FQNNGV. The length of the CDR3 is 13 residues. Deletions cut 5 bases from V and 1 base from J, with 5 bases between. CDR3 residues: CASSPRNTGELFF. CDR3 bases: TGTGCCAGCAGCCCCCGGAACACCGGGGAGCTGTTTTTT.

J is TRBJ2-6 and V is TRBV7-3, with D hard to call. The V gene lost 5 bases and the J gene lost 0 bases, with 14 bases spanning the gap. The CDR3 consists of 17 residues. Germline CDR1 is SGHTA and CDR2 is FQGTGA. The CDR3 protein is CASSPGSALSGANVLTF. In DNA form, the CDR3 reads TGTGCCAGCAGCCCCGGGTCGGCTCTCTCTGGGGCCAACGTCCTGACTTTC.

In its sample, this clone was seen many times. The genes are TRBV14 and TRBJ2-7; D tentatively reads TRBD1 or TRBD2 (5 bases each). The V end lost 0 bases, the J end lost 1 base, and 10 bases lay between the germline ends. This CDR3 region has 15 residues. Germline V CDR1 and CDR2: SGHDN, FVKESK. The CDR3 sequence: CASSQEGTGSYEQYF. In DNA, the CDR3 is TGTGCCAGCAGCCAAGAGGGGACGGGATCCTACGAGCAGTACTTC.

In this sample, this clone turned up a few times. The V call is TRBV2, the J call TRBJ2-1; unclear D gene. Trimming stripped 3 bases from V and 4 bases from J, with 10 bases between. CDR1 is SNHLY, CDR2 FYNNEI, per germline. This CDR3 has 14 residues. This CDR3 is CASSDRTIYNEQFF. Written as DNA, the CDR3 is TGTGCCAGCAGTGACAGGACCATTTACAATGAGCAGTTCTTC.

In its sample, this clone was seen many times. The J gene is TRBJ2-1, the V gene TRBV13, with D hard to call. This CDR3 region has 14 residues. V lost 3 bases, J lost 7 bases, and 13 bases lay in between. The V gene's germline CDR1 is PRHDT and CDR2 FYEKMQ (reference sequence). The CDR3 loop reads CASSFSSEVNEQFF. The CDR3 DNA is TGTGCCAGCAGCTTCAGTAGTGAGGTGAATGAGCAGTTCTTC.

This clone was seen many times. The chain is built from TRBV5-1 and TRBJ2-1; D gene uncertain. With 3 bases removed from V and 2 bases from J, the gap between germline ends came to 6 bases. Germline lookup yields CDR1 SGHRS and CDR2 YFSETQ. The CDR3 sequence is 13 residues long. The DNA of the CDR3 is TGCGCCAGCAGCTCGGACCCCTACAATGAGCAGTTCTTC. Amino acids: CASSSDPYNEQFF.

There are many counts of this clone. The chain combines TRBV6-1 with TRBJ2-7; 7 bases fit TRBD1. V lost 4 bases and J lost 3; bases outside the gene matches: 6. Germline V lookup: CDR1 MNHNS, CDR2 SASEGT. The CDR3 contains 14 residues. CDR3 nucleotides: TGTGCCAGCAGTGGGGGACAGATAGACTACGAGCAGTACTTC. Its translation: CASSGGQIDYEQYF.

This clone has only a few counts. The junction departs from the called germline gene at one end, perhaps through a read error. The sample contains more than one DNA sequence encoding this CDR3. The chain carries TRBV4-1 and TRBJ1-4; 7 bases line up with TRBD1. The CDR3 spans 16 residues. Germline V gives CDR1 MGHRA, CDR2 YSYEKL. In DNA, the CDR3 is TGTGCCAGCAGCCAAGTAGACAGGGCCCACTATGAAAAACTGTTTTTC. Translating it yields CASSQVDRAHYEKLFF.

This clone has just a few counts. V gene TRBV6-5 combines with J gene TRBJ2-7; 8 positions match TRBD1. Germline V gene sequence: CDR1 MNHEY, CDR2 SVGAGI. The CDR3 has 15 residues. The J segment lost 1 base and the V segment lost 4 bases, leaving 6 bases of the junction unmatched. The CDR3: CASSSTTGDSYEQYV. CDR3 nucleotide sequence: TGTGCCAGCAGTTCCACGACAGGGGATTCCTACGAGCAGTACGTC.

By its share, this clone is medium-sized (0.01 to 0.1%). V gene TRBV6-1 combines with J gene TRBJ1-5; 9 nucleotides agree with TRBD1. The germline gives CDR1 MNHNS, CDR2 SASEGT. Unmatched junction bases numbered 3, after V lost 1 base and J lost 2 bases. The CDR3 totals 16 residues. The CDR3 region is CASSEGDRDGNQPQHF. For the CDR3, the DNA is TGTGCCAGCAGTGAAGGGGACAGGGATGGCAATCAGCCCCAGCATTTT.

The chain couples TRBV7-9 to TRBJ1-1; D remains ambiguous. Germline V lookup: CDR1 SEHNR, CDR2 FQNEAQ (reference sequence). The CDR3 runs 13 residues. Trimming took 1 base from V and 6 from J, leaving 9 bases between them. The CDR3 bases are TGTGCCAGCAGCTTAGGAGCCGCCTCTGAAGCTTTCTTT. It is translated as CASSLGAASEAFF.